This TCR beta chain derives from a study of beta chain features in type 1 diabetes. Study background: Patients were similar to healthy donors in age and gender (as well as in cell yields).

The sample holds a few counts of this clone. Its antigen is unidentified. General study points: No resolution was reached here on whether HLA type influences TCRB rearrangement.

Every isolated RNA sample was fully reverse transcribed, so sequencing captured expressed TCRB transcripts. The read count averaged approximately 3.5 million across naive, central memory and regulatory T cell samples. Assay: immunoSEQ multiplex PCR; the TCRdb copy retains only in-frame clones and omits some. The table records 150,000 to 190,000 clones, about 8.1% of them present only once. One heparinised blood draw, averaging about 100 mL, came from each donor. This TCR came from a man between 18 and 29 years old in good health. Sequences were obtained from central memory CD4+ T cells from blood.

As DNA, the CDR3 is TGTGCCAGCAGCCCCTCGACTAGCGGGGGGGCCCCCTCCTACAATGAGCAGTTCTTC. This codes for CASSPSTSGGAPSYNEQFF. This chain links TRBV7-2 with TRBJ2-1; 14 nucleotides align to TRBD2. Germline V gives CDR1 SGHTA, CDR2 FQGNSA. Losses at the gene ends were 5 bases for V and 0 bases for J; bases not matched to a gene: 9. This CDR3 has 19 amino acids.